The rows below give T cell receptor beta chains drawn from one sample of a study of cytomegalovirus exposure and HLA in healthy donors. The method was immunoSEQ multiplex PCR; TCRdb's version includes in-frame clones alone and lacks a portion of them. The repertoire includes about 180,000 clones, 65% to 90% of them detected once, and around 1.2% sits in the top ten. Sequences were obtained from PBMCs. These receptor sequences come from a girl aged 2-10 years in good health and CMV-seropositive. Each CDR3 is given with its conserved first and last residue. A D gene is named only where the DNA matches it firmly. For some rows the clone size is stated as once, few or many, or as a class when expanded; others skip it.

.	TRBD1	TRBJ1-1	TRBV19	CASSAIDNRGWTEAFF	TGTGCCAGTAGTGCGATTGATAACAGGGGGTGGACTGAAGCTTTCTTT
.	.	TRBJ2-7	TRBV28	CASSLGQGYEQYF	TGTGCCAGCAGTTTAGGGCAGGGCTACGAGCAGTACTTC
.	TRBD1	TRBJ2-1	TRBV25-1	CASTEKQGHNEQFF	TGTGCCAGCACTGAAAAACAGGGGCACAATGAGCAGTTCTTC
.	TRBD1	TRBJ2-1	TRBV7-9	CASSAGTGERQFF	TGTGCCAGCAGCGCCGGGACAGGGGAACGGCAGTTCTTC
.	.	TRBJ1-2	TRBV5-1	CASSLVGQGVNYGYTF	TGCGCCAGCAGCTTGGTCGGGCAGGGTGTAAACTATGGCTACACCTTC
few	.	TRBJ1-4	TRBV7-6	CASSLEAGGSTNEKLFF	TGTGCCAGCAGCTTAGAAGCGGGTGGTTCGACTAATGAAAAACTGTTTTTT
.	.	TRBJ2-2	TRBV6-5	CASIAAATGELFF	TGTGCCAGCATAGCGGCGGCAACCGGGGAGCTGTTTTTT
.	.	TRBJ2-7	TRBV7-2	CASSLVSTTAYEQYF	TGTGCCAGCAGCTTAGTCTCAACTACGGCGTACGAGCAGTACTTC
.	TRBD2	TRBJ2-7	TRBV12-5	CASGFLAATTYEQYF	TGTGCTAGTGGTTTCCTAGCGGCAACAACCTACGAGCAGTACTTC
.	TRBD2	TRBJ2-7	TRBV28	CASNFGGTSLAEQYF	TGTGCCAGCAATTTTGGGGGGACTAGTCTTGCCGAGCAGTACTTC
once	TRBD2	TRBJ2-7	TRBV4-1	CASSQVGSGALLFYEQYF	TGCGCCAGCAGCCAAGTAGGAAGCGGGGCCCTCTTATTCTACGAGCAGTACTTC
few	.	TRBJ2-1	TRBV10-3	CAISGLGGNEQFF	TGTGCCATCAGCGGACTAGGGGGGAATGAGCAGTTCTTC
.	TRBD2	TRBJ2-1	TRBV5-4	CASSSRGGPYNEQFF	TGTGCCAGCAGTTCCCGGGGGGGCCCCTACAATGAGCAGTTCTTC
.	TRBD2	TRBJ2-2	TRBV10-3	CAIRGLEGTGELFF	TGTGCCATCAGGGGACTAGAGGGTACCGGGGAGCTGTTTTTT
.	TRBD1	TRBJ1-2	TRBV27	CASSQLMPTGALLTVNYGYTF	TGTGCCAGCAGTCAACTTATGCCGACAGGGGCGCTATTAACGGTTAACTATGGCTACACCTTC
.	TRBD2	TRBJ2-1	TRBV6-6	CASSYGAGGTNEQFF	TGTGCCAGCAGTTACGGGGCGGGAGGGACTAATGAGCAGTTCTTC
.	.	TRBJ2-3	TRBV19	CASTVSDTQYF	TGTGCCAGTACGGTATCAGATACGCAGTATTTT
once	TRBD2	TRBJ2-1	TRBV6-1	CASSEVGLAGDSYNEQFF	TGTGCCAGCAGTGAGGTGGGGCTAGCGGGGGACTCCTACAATGAGCAGTTCTTC
.	TRBD1	TRBJ2-1	TRBV6-4	CASSDGTGGNEQFF	TGTGCCAGCAGTGACGGGACAGGGGGCAATGAGCAGTTCTTC
once	.	TRBJ1-6	TRBV2	CATMSGSVTLHF	TGTGCCACCATGTCGGGGTCTGTAACCCTCCACTTT
.	TRBD1	TRBJ1-4	TRBV25-1	CASQQGQSGKLFF	TGTGCCAGTCAACAGGGGCAAAGTGGAAAACTGTTTTTT
.	.	TRBJ2-7	TRBV5-4	CASSLLASYEQYF	TGTGCCAGCAGCTTGCTGGCCTCCTACGAGCAGTACTTC
once	.	TRBJ2-3	TRBV7-3	CASSLIPPDTQYF	TGTGCCAGCAGCTTAATCCCTCCCGATACGCAGTATTTT
few	TRBD1	TRBJ1-6	TRBV19	CASSPTGGFNSPLHF	TGTGCCAGTAGCCCGACAGGGGGATTTAATTCACCCCTCCACTTT
.	TRBD2	TRBJ2-7	TRBV7-2	CASSLVSGYEQYF	TGTGCCAGCAGTTTGGTTAGCGGGTACGAGCAGTACTTC
few	.	TRBJ1-1	TRBV6-6	CASSPRTGWRTEAFF	TGTGCCAGCAGTCCCAGAACAGGGTGGAGAACTGAAGCTTTCTTT
few	.	TRBJ1-1	TRBV7-8	CASSGDRSNTEAFF	TGTGCCAGCAGCGGAGACAGGTCGAACACTGAAGCTTTCTTT
once	.	TRBJ1-2	TRBV11-3	CASSPIGVGGYTF	TGTGCCAGCAGCCCCATAGGGGTCGGTGGCTACACCTTC
.	.	TRBJ2-2	TRBV5-1	CASSTTDTGELFF	TGCGCCAGCAGCACTACGGACACCGGGGAGCTGTTTTTT
.	.	TRBJ2-1	TRBV9	CASSVSGSYYNEQFF	TGTGCCAGCAGCGTCTCCGGGAGTTACTACAATGAGCAGTTCTTC
.	TRBD1	TRBJ2-7	TRBV28	CASRNNGQGTYEQYF	TGTGCCAGCAGAAACAATGGACAGGGCACCTACGAGCAGTACTTC
.	.	TRBJ2-5	TRBV10-3	CAISDRGPGVTQYF	TGTGCCATCAGTGATCGGGGCCCGGGGGTGACCCAGTACTTC
.	TRBD2	TRBJ2-2	TRBV2	CASSEMGTSGGSGELFF	TGTGCCAGCAGTGAGATGGGGACTAGCGGGGGCAGCGGGGAGCTGTTTTTT
.	TRBD2	TRBJ2-7	TRBV7-9	CASSLAPPLAGGPSEQYF	TGTGCCAGCAGCTTAGCCCCCCCTTTAGCGGGAGGGCCGAGCGAGCAGTACTTC
.	TRBD1	TRBJ1-2	TRBV11-2	CASSFDRAPLYGYTF	TGTGCCAGCAGCTTTGACAGGGCCCCTCTCTATGGCTACACCTTC
.	TRBD2	TRBJ2-3	TRBV15	CATTPASGSTDTQYF	TGTGCCACCACCCCGGCTAGCGGTAGCACAGATACGCAGTATTTT
once	TRBD1	TRBJ1-6	TRBV6-1	CASSAPDREWNSPLHF	TGTGCCAGCAGTGCCCCGGACAGGGAGTGGAATTCACCCCTCCACTTT
once	.	TRBJ1-1	TRBV28	CASIQGFEAFF	TGTGCCAGCATTCAGGGATTTGAAGCTTTCTTT
.	TRBD1	TRBJ1-2	TRBV10-3	CAITRDRGLANYGYTF	TGTGCCATCACTAGGGACAGGGGGTTAGCTAACTATGGCTACACCTTC
.	.	TRBJ2-2	TRBV11-3	CASSLRVPGELFF	TGTGCCAGCAGCTTACGGGTGCCCGGGGAGCTGTTTTTT
.	TRBD1	TRBJ1-4	TRBV5-6	CASSFGTANEKLFF	TGTGCCAGCAGCTTTGGGACAGCTAATGAAAAACTGTTTTTT
.	TRBD2	TRBJ2-1	TRBV5-1	CASSLTLAGGYYNEQFF	TGCGCCAGCAGCTTGACCCTAGCGGGAGGGTATTACAATGAGCAGTTCTTC
.	.	TRBJ1-2	TRBV14	CASSQDAGTPFYGYTF	TGTGCCAGCAGCCAAGACGCCGGGACACCGTTCTATGGCTACACCTTC
.	TRBD1	TRBJ1-1	TRBV25-1	CASSAKTGSNTEAFF	TGTGCCAGCAGTGCAAAGACAGGGTCGAACACTGAAGCTTTCTTT
.	.	TRBJ1-2	TRBV18	CASSPVEVANYGYTF	TGTGCCAGCTCCCCAGTCGAGGTGGCTAACTATGGCTACACCTTC
.	.	TRBJ2-7	TRBV30	CAWITQGTPYEQYF	TGTGCCTGGATAACGCAGGGTACGCCCTACGAGCAGTACTTC
.	.	TRBJ1-5	TRBV30	CAWSIRAHANQPQHF	TGTGCCTGGAGTATTCGCGCGCATGCAAATCAGCCCCAGCATTTT
.	TRBD1	TRBJ1-5	TRBV10-3	CASGQGENSNQPQHF	TGTGCCTCTGGACAGGGTGAAAATAGCAATCAGCCCCAGCATTTT
.	TRBD1	TRBJ2-1	TRBV27	CASNTSPGTGYNEQFF	TGTGCCAGCAACACATCCCCCGGGACAGGCTACAATGAGCAGTTCTTC